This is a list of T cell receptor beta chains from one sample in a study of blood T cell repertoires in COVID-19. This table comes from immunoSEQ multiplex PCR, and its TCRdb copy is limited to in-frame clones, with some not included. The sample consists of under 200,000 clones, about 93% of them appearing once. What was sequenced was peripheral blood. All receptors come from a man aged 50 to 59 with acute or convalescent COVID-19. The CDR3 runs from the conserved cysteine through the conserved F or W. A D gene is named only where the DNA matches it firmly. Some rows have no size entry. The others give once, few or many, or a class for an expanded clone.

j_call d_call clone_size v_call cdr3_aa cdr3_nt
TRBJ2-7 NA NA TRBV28 CASSLGAYEQYF TGTGCCAGCAGCTTGGGCGCCTACGAGCAGTACTTC
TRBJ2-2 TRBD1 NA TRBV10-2 CASRDSRTGELFF TGCGCCAGCCGGGACAGCCGCACCGGGGAGCTGTTTTTT
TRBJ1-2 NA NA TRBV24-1 CATSEAGREGGYTF TGTGCCACCAGTGAGGCTGGGAGGGAAGGTGGCTACACCTTC
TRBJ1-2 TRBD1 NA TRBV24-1 CATSESGQGLYGYTF TGTGCCACCAGTGAGTCGGGACAGGGCCTCTATGGCTACACCTTC
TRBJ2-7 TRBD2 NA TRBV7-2 CASSLGKLAGVKYEQYF TGTGCCAGCAGCTTAGGGAAGCTAGCGGGAGTCAAGTACGAGCAGTACTTC
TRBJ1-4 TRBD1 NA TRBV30 CAWSISGQGPPFKEKLFF TGTGCCTGGAGTATTTCGGGACAGGGGCCGCCCTTCAAGGAAAAACTGTTTTTT
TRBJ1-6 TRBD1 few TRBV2 CASSERTGYNSPLHF TGTGCCAGCAGTGAAAGGACAGGATATAATTCACCCCTCCACTTT
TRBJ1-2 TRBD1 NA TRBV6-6 CASKGTGLGGYTF TGTGCCAGCAAGGGGACAGGGCTGGGTGGCTACACCTTC
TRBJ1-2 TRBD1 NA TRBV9 CASSVDPHGGQLGGGYTF TGTGCCAGCAGCGTAGATCCCCATGGGGGACAGCTGGGAGGTGGCTACACCTTC
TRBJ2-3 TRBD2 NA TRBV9 CASSAFGGAGADTQYF TGTGCCAGCAGCGCCTTCGGGGGGGCCGGGGCAGATACGCAGTATTTT
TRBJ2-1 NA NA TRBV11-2 CASSPILGGHEQFF TGTGCCAGCAGCCCCATCTTGGGAGGCCATGAGCAGTTCTTC
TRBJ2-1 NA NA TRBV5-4 CASSLAQGPAYNEQFF TGTGCCAGCAGCTTGGCCCAGGGGCCGGCATACAATGAGCAGTTCTTC
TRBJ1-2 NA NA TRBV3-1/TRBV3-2 CASSQDVAGADAYTF TGTGCCAGCAGCCAAGATGTTGCAGGGGCGGATGCCTACACCTTC
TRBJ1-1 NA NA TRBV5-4 CASSLDRFIAFF TGTGCCAGCAGCTTGGACAGGTTTATAGCTTTCTTT
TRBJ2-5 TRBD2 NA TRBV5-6 CASSKDWGRTSNRETQYF TGTGCCAGCAGCAAGGACTGGGGAAGGACTAGTAACCGGGAGACCCAGTACTTC
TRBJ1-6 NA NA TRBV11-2 CASSLGEGGYNSPLHF TGTGCCAGCAGCTTAGGGGAGGGAGGATACAATTCACCCCTCCACTTT
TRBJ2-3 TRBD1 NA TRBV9 CASSVGGQVTDTQYF TGTGCCAGCAGCGTAGGGGGACAGGTCACAGATACGCAGTATTTT
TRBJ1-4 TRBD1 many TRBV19 CASRSTGGNEKLFF TGTGCCAGTAGAAGCACAGGGGGGAATGAAAAACTGTTTTTT
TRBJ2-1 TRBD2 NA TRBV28 CASRPGGTYNEQFF TGTGCCAGCAGGCCGGGGGGGACGTACAATGAGCAGTTCTTC
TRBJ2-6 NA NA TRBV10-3 CAISDITHGAGGANVLTF TGTGCCATCAGTGATATTACCCATGGAGCTGGTGGGGCCAACGTCCTGACTTTC
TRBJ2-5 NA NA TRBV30 CAWSPRGKRETQYF TGTGCCTGGAGTCCCCGAGGGAAGCGAGAGACCCAGTACTTC
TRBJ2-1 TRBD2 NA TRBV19 CATRGGGEQFF TGTGCCACCCGGGGCGGGGGTGAGCAGTTCTTC
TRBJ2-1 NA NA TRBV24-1 CATSDHSGIAYNEQFF TGTGCCACCAGTGACCATAGCGGAATTGCCTACAATGAGCAGTTCTTC
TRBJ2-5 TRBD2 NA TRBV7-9 CASSLVARGAAAKTQYF TGTGCCAGCAGCTTAGTAGCGCGGGGGGCAGCTGCGAAGACCCAGTACTTC
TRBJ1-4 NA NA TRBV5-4 CASRAGDGANEKLFF TGTGCCAGCAGAGCAGGGGATGGGGCTAATGAAAAACTGTTTTTT
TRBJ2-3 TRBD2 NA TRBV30 CAWGLAGLTNTQYF TGTGCCTGGGGACTAGCGGGGTTGACAAATACGCAGTATTTT
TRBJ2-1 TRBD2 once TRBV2 CASSNLRREGFDEQFF TGTGCCAGCAGTAACCTCAGGCGGGAGGGCTTTGATGAGCAGTTCTTC
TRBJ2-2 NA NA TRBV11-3 CASSLRAGRWTGELFF TGTGCCAGCAGCTTACGGGCAGGGAGGTGGACCGGGGAGCTGTTTTTT
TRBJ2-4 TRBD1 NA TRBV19 CASSIGGTGKNIQYF TGTGCCAGTAGTATAGGCGGGACAGGTAAAAACATTCAGTACTTC
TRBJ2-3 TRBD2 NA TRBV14 CASSWTSGGADTQYF TGTGCCAGCAGCTGGACTAGCGGGGGCGCAGATACGCAGTATTTT
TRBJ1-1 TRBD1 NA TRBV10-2 CASNKDRGPEAFF TGCGCCAGCAACAAGGACAGGGGCCCTGAAGCTTTCTTT
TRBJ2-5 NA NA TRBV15 CATSRQGHLQETQYF TGTGCCACCAGCAGACAGGGACATCTTCAAGAGACCCAGTACTTC
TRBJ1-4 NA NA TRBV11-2 CASSQTGGAVEKLFF TGTGCCAGCAGCCAAACGGGGGGGGCTGTTGAAAAACTGTTTTTT
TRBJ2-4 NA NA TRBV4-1 CASSQERVGGIQYF TGCGCCAGCAGCCAAGAACGGGTAGGAGGAATTCAGTACTTC
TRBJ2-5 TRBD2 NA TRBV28 CASSQTSTETQYF TGTGCCAGCAGTCAGACTAGCACTGAGACCCAGTACTTC
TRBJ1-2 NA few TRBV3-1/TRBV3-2 CASSQEGGNYGYTF TGTGCCAGCAGCCAAGAGGGGGGGAACTATGGCTACACCTTC
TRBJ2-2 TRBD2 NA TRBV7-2 CASSLRGGLAGTGELFF TGTGCCAGCAGCTTACGAGGCGGCCTAGCGGGCACCGGGGAGCTGTTTTTT
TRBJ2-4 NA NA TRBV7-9 CASSSQGSAKNIQYF TGTGCCAGCAGCTCACAGGGTTCGGCCAAAAACATTCAGTACTTC